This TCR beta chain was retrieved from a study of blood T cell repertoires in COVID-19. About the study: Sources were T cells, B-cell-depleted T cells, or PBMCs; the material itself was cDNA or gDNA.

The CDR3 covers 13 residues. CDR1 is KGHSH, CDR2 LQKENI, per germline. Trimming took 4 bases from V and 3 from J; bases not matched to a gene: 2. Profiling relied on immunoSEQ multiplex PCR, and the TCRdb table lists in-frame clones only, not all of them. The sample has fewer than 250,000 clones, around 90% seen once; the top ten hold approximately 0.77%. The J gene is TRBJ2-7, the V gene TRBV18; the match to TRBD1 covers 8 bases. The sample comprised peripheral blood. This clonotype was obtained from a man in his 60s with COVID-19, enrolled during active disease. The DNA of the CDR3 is TGTGCCAGCTCACTGGGACAGGACTACGAGCAGTACTTC. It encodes CASSLGQDYEQYF.